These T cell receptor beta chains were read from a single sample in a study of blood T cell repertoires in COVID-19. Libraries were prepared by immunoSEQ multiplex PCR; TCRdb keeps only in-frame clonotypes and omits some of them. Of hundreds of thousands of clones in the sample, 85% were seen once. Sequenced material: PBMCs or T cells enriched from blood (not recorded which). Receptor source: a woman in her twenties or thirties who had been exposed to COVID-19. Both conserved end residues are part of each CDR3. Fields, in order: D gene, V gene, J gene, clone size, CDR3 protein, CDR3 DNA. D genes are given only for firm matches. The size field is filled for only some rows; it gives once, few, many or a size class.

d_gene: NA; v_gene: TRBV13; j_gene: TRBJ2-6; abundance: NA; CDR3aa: CASSLSLSGANVLTF; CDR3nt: TGTGCCAGCAGCTTAAGCCTCTCTGGGGCCAACGTCCTGACTTTC
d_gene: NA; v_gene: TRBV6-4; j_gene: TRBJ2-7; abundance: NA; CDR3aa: CASSDSKDSTIPYEQYF; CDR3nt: TGTGCCAGCAGTGACTCAAAAGACTCCACTATTCCCTACGAGCAGTACTTC
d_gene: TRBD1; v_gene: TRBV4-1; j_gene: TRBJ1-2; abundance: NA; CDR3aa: CASSQPRGMDGYTF; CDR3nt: TGCGCCAGCAGCCAACCCAGGGGGATGGATGGCTACACCTTC
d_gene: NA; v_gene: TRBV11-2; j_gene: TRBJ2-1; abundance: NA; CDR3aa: CASSLSGHGLYPYNEQFF; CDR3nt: TGTGCCAGCAGCTTGTCGGGACACGGTCTCTATCCCTACAATGAGCAGTTCTTC
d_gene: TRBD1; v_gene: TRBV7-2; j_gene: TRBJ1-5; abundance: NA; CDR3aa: CASSFGTGATNQPQHF; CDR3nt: TGTGCCAGCAGCTTCGGAACAGGGGCGACTAATCAGCCCCAGCATTTT
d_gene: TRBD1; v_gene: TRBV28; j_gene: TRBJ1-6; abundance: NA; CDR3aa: CASTQGQGWSPLHF; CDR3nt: TGTGCCAGCACCCAGGGACAGGGATGGTCACCCCTCCACTTT
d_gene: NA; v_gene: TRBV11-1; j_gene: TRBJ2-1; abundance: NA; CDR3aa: CASSFLAISYNEQFF; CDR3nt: TGTGCCAGCAGCTTTCTAGCGATTTCCTACAATGAGCAGTTCTTC
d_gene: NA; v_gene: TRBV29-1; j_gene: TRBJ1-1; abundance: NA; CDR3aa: CSGQLNTEAFF; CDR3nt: TGCAGCGGGCAATTGAACACTGAAGCTTTCTTT
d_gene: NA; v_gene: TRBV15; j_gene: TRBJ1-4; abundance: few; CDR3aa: CATSSRVAPDEKLFF; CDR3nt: TGTGCCACCAGCAGCAGGGTCGCACCGGATGAAAAACTGTTTTTT
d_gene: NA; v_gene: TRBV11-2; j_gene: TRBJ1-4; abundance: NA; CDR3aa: CASSLGLEEKLFF; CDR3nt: TGTGCCAGCAGCTTAGGACTTGAGGAAAAACTGTTTTTT
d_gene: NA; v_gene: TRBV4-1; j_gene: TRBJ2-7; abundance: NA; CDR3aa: CASSQVSSFSGDEQYF; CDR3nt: TGCGCCAGCAGCCAAGTAAGTTCGTTCTCGGGGGACGAGCAGTACTTC
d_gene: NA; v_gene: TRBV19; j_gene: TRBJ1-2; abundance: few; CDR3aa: CATRRGTTNYGYTF; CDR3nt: TGTGCCACCCGCAGGGGAACTACTAACTATGGCTACACCTTC
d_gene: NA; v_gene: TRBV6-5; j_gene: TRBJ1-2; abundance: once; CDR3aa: CASSYSISESGYGYTF; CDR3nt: TGTGCCAGCAGTTACTCGATTTCGGAAAGCGGCTATGGCTACACCTTC
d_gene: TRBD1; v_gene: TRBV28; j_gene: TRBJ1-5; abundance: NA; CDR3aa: CASSRRGLKPQHF; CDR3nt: TGTGCCAGCAGCCGCAGGGGGCTGAAGCCCCAGCATTTT
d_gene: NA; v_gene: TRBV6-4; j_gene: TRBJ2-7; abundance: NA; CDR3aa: CASRSRKEGNYEQYF; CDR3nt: TGTGCCAGCAGATCCCGGAAGGAGGGGAACTACGAGCAGTACTTC
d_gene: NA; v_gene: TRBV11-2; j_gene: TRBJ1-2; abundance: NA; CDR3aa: CASSLVGQGLGYTF; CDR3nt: TGTGCCAGCAGCTTAGTGGGCCAGGGACTAGGCTACACCTTC
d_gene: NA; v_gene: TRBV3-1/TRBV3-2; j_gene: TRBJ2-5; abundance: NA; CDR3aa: CASSLRLGQETQYF; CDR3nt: TGTGCCAGCAGCCTCAGACTGGGCCAAGAGACCCAGTACTTC
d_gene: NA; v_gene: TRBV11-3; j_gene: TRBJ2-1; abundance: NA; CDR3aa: CASSLYSPAGSYNEQFF; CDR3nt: TGTGCCAGCAGCTTATACTCCCCAGCGGGTTCCTACAATGAGCAGTTCTTC
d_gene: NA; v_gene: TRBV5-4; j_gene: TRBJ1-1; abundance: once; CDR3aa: CASSLDRAQNTEAFF; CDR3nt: TGTGCCAGCAGCCTAGACAGAGCTCAGAACACTGAAGCTTTCTTT
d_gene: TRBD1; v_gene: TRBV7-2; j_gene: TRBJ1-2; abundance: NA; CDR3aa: CASSLIRRGHGYTF; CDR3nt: TGTGCCAGCAGCTTAATCCGCAGGGGGCATGGCTACACCTTC
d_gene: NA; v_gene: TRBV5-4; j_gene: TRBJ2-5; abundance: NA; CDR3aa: CASSSRGQETQYF; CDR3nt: TGTGCCAGCAGTTCGCGGGGACAAGAGACCCAGTACTTC
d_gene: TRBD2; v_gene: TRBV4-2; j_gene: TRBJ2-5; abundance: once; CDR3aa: CASSQEPGRAGETQYF; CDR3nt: TGTGCCAGCAGCCAAGAGCCCGGGAGGGCCGGCGAGACCCAGTACTTC
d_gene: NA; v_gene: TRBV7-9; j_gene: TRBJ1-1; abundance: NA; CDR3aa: CASSFDTSNTEAFF; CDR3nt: TGTGCCAGCAGCTTCGACACCTCGAACACTGAAGCTTTCTTT
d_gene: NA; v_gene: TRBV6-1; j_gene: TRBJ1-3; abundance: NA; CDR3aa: CASSEAVTVQGNTIYF; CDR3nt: TGTGCCAGCAGTGAAGCTGTTACAGTACAAGGAAACACCATATATTTT
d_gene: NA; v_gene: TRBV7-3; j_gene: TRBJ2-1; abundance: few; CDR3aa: CASSLSPFRVQFF; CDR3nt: TGTGCCAGCAGCCTAAGCCCTTTCCGAGTACAGTTCTTC
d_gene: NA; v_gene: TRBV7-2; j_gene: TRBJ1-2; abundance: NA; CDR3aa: CASSPGSSYGYTF; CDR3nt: TGTGCCAGCAGCCCCGGGTCAAGCTATGGCTACACCTTC
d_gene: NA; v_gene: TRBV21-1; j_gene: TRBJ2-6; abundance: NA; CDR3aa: CASSEARRANVLTF; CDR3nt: TGTGCCAGCAGTGAGGCGCGAAGGGCCAACGTCCTGACTTTC
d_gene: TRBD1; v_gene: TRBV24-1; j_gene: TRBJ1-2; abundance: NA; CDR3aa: CATSDRTGNYGYTF; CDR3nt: TGTGCCACCAGTGACCGGACAGGGAACTATGGCTACACCTTC
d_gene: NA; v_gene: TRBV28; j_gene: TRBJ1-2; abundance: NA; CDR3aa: CASSPSSYGYTF; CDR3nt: TGTGCCAGCAGTCCTTCCTCCTATGGCTACACCTTC
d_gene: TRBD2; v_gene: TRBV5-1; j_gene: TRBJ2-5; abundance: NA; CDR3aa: CASSLTPGGETQYF; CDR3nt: TGCGCCAGCAGCTTAACCCCGGGGGGAGAGACCCAGTACTTC
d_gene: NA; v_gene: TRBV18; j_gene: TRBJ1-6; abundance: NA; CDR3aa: CASSPGENRVSPLHF; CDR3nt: TGTGCCAGCTCACCAGGAGAGAACAGGGTTTCACCCCTCCACTTT
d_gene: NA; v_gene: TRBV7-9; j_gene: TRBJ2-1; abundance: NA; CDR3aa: CASSSGLGSEQFF; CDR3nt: TGTGCCAGCAGCTCAGGACTGGGGAGTGAGCAGTTCTTC
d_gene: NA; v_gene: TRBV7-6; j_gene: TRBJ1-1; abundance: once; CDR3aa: CASSSPGLGTEAFF; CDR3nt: TGTGCCAGCAGCTCCCCGGGATTAGGGACTGAAGCTTTCTTT
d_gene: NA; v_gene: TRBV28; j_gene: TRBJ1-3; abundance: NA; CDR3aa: CAIGPRAGNTIYF; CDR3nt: TGTGCCATTGGTCCGAGGGCTGGAAACACCATATATTTT
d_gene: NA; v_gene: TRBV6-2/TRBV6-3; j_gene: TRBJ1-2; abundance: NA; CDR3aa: CASSYGAGAYGYTF; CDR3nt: TGTGCCAGCAGTTACGGGGCAGGTGCCTATGGCTACACCTTC
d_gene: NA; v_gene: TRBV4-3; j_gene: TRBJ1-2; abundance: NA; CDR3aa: CASSQYSGANYGYTF; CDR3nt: TGCGCCAGCAGCCAATACAGCGGAGCTAACTATGGCTACACCTTC
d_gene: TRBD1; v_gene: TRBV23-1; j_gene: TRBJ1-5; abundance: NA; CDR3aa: CASSPQGVQGKGNQPQHF; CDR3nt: TGCGCCAGCAGTCCTCAGGGGGTTCAGGGGAAAGGCAATCAGCCCCAGCATTTT